Each of the 28 T cell receptor beta chains below was sequenced from the same sample in a study of blood T cell repertoires in COVID-19. Some clones are missing from TCRdb's copy, which holds only in-frame ones; the method was immunoSEQ multiplex PCR. The sample shows some 180,000 clones, approximately 80% of them seen only once. The sample comprised peripheral blood. The receptors shown here come from a woman aged 80 or over with COVID-19, enrolled during active disease.

This chain joins TRBV6-5 and TRBJ2-7; D gene ambiguous. CDR1 is MNHEY and CDR2 is SVGAGI in the germline V gene. V dropped 6 bases and J dropped 3 bases, with 9 bases sitting between them. The length of the CDR3 is 12 residues. CDR3 sequence (DNA): TGTGCCAGCAGACAGCTAAACTACGAGCAGTACTTC. Protein product: CASRQLNYEQYF.

V usage is TRBV7-9 and J usage is TRBJ2-3, with 9 bases that match TRBD2. This CDR3 is built from 16 residues. Germline CDR1 is SEHNR and CDR2 is FQNEAQ (reference sequence). V was pared by 2 bases and J by 4 bases, with 7 bases of the junction left unmatched. The CDR3 is CASSLMAGGKADTQYF. DNA for the CDR3: TGTGCCAGCAGCTTAATGGCGGGAGGGAAGGCAGATACGCAGTATTTT. The whole variable domain, filled in from reference TRBV7-9 and TRBJ2-3, reads DTGVSQNPRHKITKRGQNVTFRCDPISEHNRLYWYRQTLGQGPEFLTYFQNEAQLEKSRLLSDRFSAERPKGSFSTLEIQRTEQGDSAMYLCASSLMAGGKADTQYFGPGTRLTVL.

V usage is TRBV5-1 and J usage is TRBJ2-7; TRBD2 might be the D (5 bases). Germline V gene data show CDR1 as SGHRS and CDR2 as YFSETQ. The V end lost 0 bases, the J end lost 4 bases, and 8 bases lay between the germline ends. There are 13 residues in the CDR3. The CDR3 here is CASSLGREYEQYF. The CDR3 DNA is TGCGCCAGCAGCTTGGGACGGGAATACGAGCAGTACTTC.

The V gene is TRBV14, the J gene TRBJ2-1; possible D gene TRBD2, 7 bases. Germline V gives CDR1 SGHDN, CDR2 FVKESK. This CDR3 contains 14 residues. V gave up 4 bases and J gave up 14 bases, with 21 bases separating them. CDR3 sequence: CASSPTLGRGAEFF. CDR3 in DNA: TGTGCCAGCAGCCCTACTTTGGGCCGGGGGGCGGAGTTCTTC.

The V gene is TRBV3-1 (or the pseudogene TRBV3-2), the J gene TRBJ2-5, with TRBD1 as a possible D gene (5 bases). Trimming took off 4 bases at V and 3 bases at J, with 9 bases between the two ends. Germline loops: CDR1 LGHDT, CDR2 YNNKEL (reference sequence). The CDR3 extends over 13 amino acids. In DNA form, the CDR3 reads TGTGCCAGCAGCCTCGACAGAGAAGAGACCCAGTACTTC. The encoded protein is CASSLDREETQYF.

This clone was counted between two and nine times. The chain combines TRBV5-6 with TRBJ1-1; TRBD1 might be the D (6 bases). The length of the CDR3 is 17 residues. CDR1 is SGHDT, CDR2 YYEEEE, per germline. V lost 2 bases and J lost 0, with 17 bases in between. For the CDR3, the DNA is TGTGCCAGCAGCTTAGCTCTTAAGGGGGTCTTGAACACTGAAGCTTTCTTT. Protein: CASSLALKGVLNTEAFF.

This clone appeared a single time. The chain carries TRBV29-1 and TRBJ2-1, with a weak D call TRBD2 (6 bases). Germline CDR1 reads SQVTM; CDR2 reads ANQGSEA. Trimming stripped 4 bases from V and 0 bases from J, with 13 bases between. The CDR3 loop spans 15 amino acids. CDR3 in DNA: TGCAGCGTTGGCCGGGACTCGAGCTCCTACAATGAGCAGTTCTTC. This gives the protein CSVGRDSSSYNEQFF.

The chain links TRBV19 to TRBJ1-3, with 7 bases matching TRBD1. The CDR3 consists of 14 residues. Trimming removed 7 bases from V and 0 bases from J; junction bases left unmatched: 3. The germline V gene encodes CDR1 LNHDA and CDR2 SQIVND (reference sequence). CDR3 sequence (DNA): TGTGCCAGTATTGACAGGGCCTCTGGAAACACCATATATTTT. Protein product: CASIDRASGNTIYF.

This clone was seen a few times. The chain joins TRBV29-1 to TRBJ1-1; TRBD1 matches at 9 bases. The junction had 11 bases not matched to a gene; V was cut back by 0 bases and J by 3 bases. CDR3 length: 17 amino acids. CDR1 is SQVTM, CDR2 ANQGSEA, per germline. The CDR3 DNA reads TGCAGCGTTGAAGACCCGGGACAGGGTCCCCTAGACACTGAAGCTTTCTTT. Protein product: CSVEDPGQGPLDTEAFF.

J is TRBJ2-7 and V is TRBV5-1; TRBD2 matches at 11 bases. Germline assignment: CDR1 SGHRS and CDR2 YFSETQ. The CDR3 extends over 14 amino acids. V shed 3 bases and J 4 bases; nucleotides not matched to a gene: 3. In nucleotides, the CDR3 is TGCGCCAGCAGCTCCGGGACTAGCGGATACGAGCAGTACTTC. Residues: CASSSGTSGYEQYF.

The chain links TRBV10-3 to TRBJ1-5; D is perhaps TRBD1 (5 bases). Germline CDR1 is ENHRY and CDR2 is SYGVKD. V lost 3 bases, J lost 11 bases, and 17 bases lay in between. The CDR3 spans 14 residues. The CDR3 here is CAISERGLGHAQHF. The CDR3 region has the DNA TGTGCCATCAGTGAAAGGGGTCTCGGTCATGCCCAGCATTTT.

CDR3 region: CASSPRQGAGGNTIYF. The CDR3 DNA follows: TGTGCCAGCAGCCCCAGACAGGGGGCTGGGGGAAACACCATATATTTT. The chain joins TRBV7-9 to TRBJ1-3; 10 nucleotides line up with TRBD1. The germline V gene encodes CDR1 SEHNR and CDR2 FQNEAQ (reference sequence). The V segment lost 5 bases and the J segment 4 bases; nucleotides outside the gene matches: 8. There are 16 residues in the CDR3.

This clone occurred once. The CDR3 sequence is CASSLSGGAPNEQFF. CDR3 coding DNA: TGCGCCAGCAGCCTGAGCGGGGGGGCCCCCAATGAGCAGTTCTTC. The chain has TRBV5-1 and TRBJ2-1; 10 nucleotides agree with TRBD2. Germline V gene data show CDR1 as SGHRS and CDR2 as YFSETQ. The CDR3 length is 15 residues. The trim removed 4 bases at V and 6 bases at J, leaving 7 bases unmatched.

This chain joins TRBV7-2 and TRBJ2-3; 9 positions agree with TRBD2. Germline CDR1 SGHTA, CDR2 FQGNSA. This CDR3 has 16 residues. Trimming at V came to 0 bases and at J to 4 bases, leaving 5 bases not matched to a gene. In nucleotides, the CDR3 is TGTGCCAGCAGCTTAGCAAGCGGGGGGTTGTCAGATACGCAGTATTTT. It specifies CASSLASGGLSDTQYF.

The sample holds a few counts of this clone. Here the CDR3 reads CASSSRQGISYNEQFF. CDR3 DNA: TGTGCCAGCAGCTCTAGACAGGGCATCTCCTACAATGAGCAGTTCTTC. This rearrangement joins TRBV7-8 to TRBJ2-1, with 7 bases matching TRBD1. Germline V gene lookup returns CDR1 SGHVS and CDR2 FQNEAQ. The CDR3 spans 16 residues. The V gene end was trimmed by 4 bases and the J gene end by 0 bases; junction bases not matched to a gene: 6.

This clone was found a few times. The chain links TRBV7-9 to TRBJ2-3; tentative D call: TRBD2 (5 bases). V lost 8 bases and J 0 bases, leaving 12 bases between the germline ends. Germline loops: CDR1 SEHNR, CDR2 FQNEAQ (reference sequence). CDR3 size: 14 residues. This chain's CDR3 is CASRGVQSTDTQYF. In DNA, the CDR3 is TGTGCCAGCCGGGGAGTACAGAGCACAGATACGCAGTATTTT.

This CDR3 is CATSDSRTGGDGYTF. CDR3 bases: TGTGCCACCAGTGATTCACGGACAGGGGGCGATGGCTACACCTTC. The chain employs TRBV24-1 and TRBJ1-2; 11 bases line up with TRBD1. The germline gives CDR1 KGHDR, CDR2 SFDVKD. J was trimmed by 6 bases and V by 2 bases; bases with no gene match: 4. The CDR3 is 15 residues long.

This sequence joins TRBV27 and TRBJ2-3; 7 bases fit TRBD1. The ends lost 6 bases at V and 2 bases at J; junction bases unmatched: 11. There are 16 residues in the CDR3. Germline-derived CDR1 and CDR2 are MNHEY and SMNVEV (reference sequence). The CDR3 bases are TGTGCCAGCAGCCCCCTCGGGACAGCATACACAGATACGCAGTATTTT. This codes for CASSPLGTAYTDTQYF.

V gene TRBV10-3 combines with J gene TRBJ1-5, with 8 bases fitting TRBD1. This CDR3 has 15 residues. Germline lookup yields CDR1 ENHRY and CDR2 SYGVKD. The J segment lost 1 base and the V segment lost 4 bases, leaving 3 bases of the junction unmatched. The CDR3: CAISGQGQSNQPQHF. The CDR3 DNA sequence: TGTGCCATCAGTGGACAGGGGCAGAGCAATCAGCCCCAGCATTTT.

CDR3: CASSLTGERPLHF. CDR3 nucleotide sequence: TGTGCCAGCAGCTTAACAGGGGAGAGACCCCTCCACTTT. This chain links TRBV5-6 with TRBJ1-6; TRBD1 matches at 7 bases. The V and J ends lost 2 bases and 12 bases, in that order; junction bases with no gene match: 5. The CDR3 consists of 13 residues. CDR1 SGHDT and CDR2 YYEEEE come from the germline V gene.

V and J are TRBV7-2 and TRBJ1-2, with TRBD1 matching 12 bases. The V gene's germline CDR1 is SGHTA and CDR2 FQGNSA. Losses at the gene ends were 2 bases for V and 4 bases for J; bases not matched to a gene: 11. The CDR3 extends over 18 amino acids. The CDR3 protein is CASSLRGTGGADGYGYTF. In nucleotides, the CDR3 is TGTGCCAGCAGCTTACGAGGGACAGGGGGCGCCGATGGCTATGGCTACACCTTC.

This chain connects TRBV25-1 to TRBJ2-7; 7 bases agree with TRBD1. Germline CDR1 is MGHDK and CDR2 is SYGVNS. V lost 4 bases to trimming and J lost 4 bases; unmatched junction nucleotides: 7. The CDR3 spans 14 residues. The CDR3 here is CASSGRTGTYEQYF. Here the CDR3 DNA reads TGTGCCAGCAGTGGCCGGACAGGTACGTACGAGCAGTACTTC.

The chain has TRBV11-3 and TRBJ2-1; 11 bases map to TRBD2. The germline V gene encodes CDR1 SGHNT and CDR2 YENEEA. The CDR3 length is 18 residues. V gave up 3 bases and J gave up 4 bases; unmatched junction bases: 11. CDR3 nucleotide sequence: TGTGCCAGCAGCTTGGATCCCCCGGGACTAGCGGTATACAATGAGCAGTTCTTC. The encoded protein is CASSLDPPGLAVYNEQFF. The whole variable domain, remainder taken from reference TRBV11-3 and TRBJ2-1, is EAGVVQSPRYKIIEKKQPVAFWCNPISGHNTLYWYLQNLGQGPELLIRYENEEAVDDSQLPKDRFSAERLKGVDSTLKIQPAELGDSAVYLCASSLDPPGLAVYNEQFFGPGTRLTVL.

The table lists this clone with a count of one. This chain links TRBV7-9 with TRBJ2-5, with D perhaps matching TRBD1 (6 bases). The CDR3 extends over 14 amino acids. Trimming shortened V by 5 bases and J by 5 bases, and 15 bases separated the two germline ends. Germline V gives CDR1 SEHNR, CDR2 FQNEAQ (reference sequence). CDR3 region: CASSRINREETQYF. CDR3 coding DNA: TGTGCCAGCAGCCGTATAAACAGGGAGGAGACCCAGTACTTC.

The V call is TRBV5-1, the J call TRBJ1-2; 8 nucleotides match TRBD1. The CDR3 spans 15 residues. Germline V gives CDR1 SGHRS, CDR2 YFSETQ. V was pared by 0 bases and J by 8 bases, with 9 bases of the junction left unmatched. The CDR3, as DNA: TGCGCCAGCAGCTTGGGGGCGTCAGGGGGCGAGGGCTACACCTTC. It encodes CASSLGASGGEGYTF.

V is TRBV14 and J is TRBJ1-2; TRBD1 matches 10 bases. This CDR3 spans 15 amino acids. V gave up 4 bases and J gave up 2 bases; unmatched junction bases: 4. Germline V gene lookup returns CDR1 SGHDN and CDR2 FVKESK. This CDR3 is CASSPRQGANYGYTF. The CDR3 DNA is TGTGCCAGCAGCCCGCGACAGGGGGCAAACTATGGCTACACCTTC.

Ten or more counts support this clone. The chain uses TRBV2 and TRBJ2-4; 8 bases line up with TRBD1. CDR1 is SNHLY and CDR2 is FYNNEI in the germline V gene. V gave up 11 bases and J gave up 5 bases; unmatched junction bases: 8. The CDR3 is 13 residues long. Here the CDR3 reads CAGRQGIENIQYF. CDR3 in DNA: TGTGCCGGAAGACAGGGGATAGAAAACATTCAGTACTTC.

This clone appeared a few times. This rearrangement joins TRBV7-9 to TRBJ1-1; 8 bases fit TRBD1. The trim removed 5 bases at V and 5 bases at J, leaving 4 bases unmatched. CDR1 and CDR2 from the germline V gene are SEHNR and FQNEAQ (reference sequence). The CDR3 covers 13 residues. CDR3 protein: CASSNDRGTEAFF. CDR3 DNA: TGTGCCAGCAGCAACGACAGGGGTACTGAAGCTTTCTTT.